Below, 21 T cell receptor beta chains from the same sample are listed, as sequenced in a study of blood T cell repertoires in COVID-19. This table comes from immunoSEQ multiplex PCR, and its TCRdb copy is limited to in-frame clones, with some not included. Counted here are over 150,000 clones, approximately 85% occurring once; the ten biggest clones make up around 2.9%. The specimen was peripheral blood. The source is a woman aged 80 or over with COVID-19, enrolled during active disease.

This chain uses TRBV6-6 with TRBJ2-2, with D perhaps matching TRBD1 (6 bases). The CDR3 spans 18 residues. Germline assignment: CDR1 MNHNY and CDR2 SVGAGI (reference sequence). The V and J ends lost 5 bases and 0 bases respectively, with 19 bases between them. This CDR3 reads CASSLNPPGQTNTGELFF. DNA for the CDR3: TGTGCCAGCAGTCTAAACCCACCTGGACAGACGAACACCGGGGAGCTGTTTTTT.

The chain has TRBV28 and TRBJ1-2; D unresolved. The germline gives CDR1 MDHEN, CDR2 SYDVKM. V lost 2 bases, J lost 2 bases, and 6 bases lay in between. This CDR3 is 13 amino acids long. Here the CDR3 DNA reads TGTGCCAGCAGTTTAATCCAAAACTATGGCTACACCTTC. It specifies CASSLIQNYGYTF.

This chain connects TRBV10-3 to TRBJ1-1, with TRBD1 as a possible D gene (6 bases). CDR1 is ENHRY and CDR2 is SYGVKD in the germline V gene. V lost 5 bases to trimming and J lost 10 bases, with 11 bases between them. The CDR3 sequence is 11 residues long. CDR3 DNA sequence: TGTGCCATCAGTCCAGGGGCGTCAGCTTTCTTT. This encodes CAISPGASAFF.

The gene calls are TRBV7-2 and TRBJ1-1, with TRBD1 identical over 8 bases. CDR1 and CDR2 (germline): SGHTA, FQGNSA. J gave up 6 bases and V 4 bases, and 10 bases lay outside the gene matches. This CDR3 comprises 15 residues. The CDR3 bases are TGTGCCAGCAGCTCGAAGGACAGGGATTTGGCTGAAGCTTTCTTT. Its protein is CASSSKDRDLAEAFF. The complete variable domain, with remaining parts taken from reference TRBV7-2 and TRBJ1-1, reads GAGVSQSPSNKVTEKGKDVELRCDPISGHTALYWYRQSLGQGLEFLIYFQGNSAPDKSGLPSDRFSAERTGGSVSTLTIQRTQQEDSAVYLCASSSKDRDLAEAFFGQGTRLTVV.

The chain is built from TRBV27 and TRBJ2-1; TRBD2 matches 10 bases. This CDR3 spans 16 amino acids. The germline V gene encodes CDR1 MNHEY and CDR2 SMNVEV (reference sequence). V was clipped by 6 bases and J by 0 bases; unmatched bases: 5. CDR3: CASRLIAGGSYNEQFF. The CDR3 DNA is TGTGCCAGCAGACTGATAGCGGGAGGCTCCTACAATGAGCAGTTCTTC.

V is TRBV7-8 and J is TRBJ1-2; TRBD1 might be the D (5 bases). The CDR3 is 15 amino acids. The germline gives CDR1 SGHVS, CDR2 FQNEAQ. Trimming removed 5 bases at V and 2 bases at J, with 15 bases between. The DNA for the CDR3 is TGTGCCAGCAGCCCAGCCGGACAACCAAACTATGGCTACACCTTC. It specifies CASSPAGQPNYGYTF. The full variable domain, its missing parts supplied by reference TRBV7-8 and TRBJ1-2, is GAGVSQSPRYKVAKRGQDVALRCDPISGHVSLFWYQQALGQGPEFLTYFQNEAQLDKSGLPSDRFFAERPEGSVSTLKIQRTQQEDSAVYLCASSPAGQPNYGYTFGSGTRLTVV.

This clone was seen a single time. The chain is built from TRBV12-5 and TRBJ2-7; 7 bases map to TRBD2. The CDR3 loop spans 13 amino acids. V gave up 7 bases and J gave up 5 bases; unmatched junction bases: 8. Looked up from germline, CDR1 is LGHNT and CDR2 is FRNRAP. The CDR3 DNA sequence: TGTGCTAGTGCCCGAGCAGGGAGGGACGAGCAGTACTTC. Protein sequence: CASARAGRDEQYF.

This clone was seen a few times. The chain carries TRBV5-4 and TRBJ2-1; 7 bases fit TRBD1. After removal of 4 bases from V and 2 bases from J, the junction contained 6 bases not matched to a gene. From germline, CDR1 is SGHNT and CDR2 YYREEE (reference sequence). There are 15 residues in the CDR3. Here the CDR3 reads CASSLDRAPYNEQFF. The CDR3, as DNA: TGTGCCAGCAGCCTCGACAGGGCACCCTACAATGAGCAGTTCTTC.

V is TRBV30 and J is TRBJ2-2, with unresolved D. Germline V gene lookup returns CDR1 GTSNPN and CDR2 SVGIG (reference sequence). V lost 2 bases and J 8 bases, leaving 9 bases between the germline ends. This CDR3 contains 12 residues. CDR3 sequence reads: CAWSLGEGELFF. CDR3 bases: TGTGCCTGGAGTCTGGGCGAAGGGGAGCTGTTTTTT.

V is TRBV7-9 and J is TRBJ2-5; D may be TRBD2 (6 bases). CDR3 size: 17 residues. CDR1 and CDR2 from the germline V gene are SEHNR and FQNEAQ (reference sequence). Deletions cut 3 bases from V and 1 base from J, with 18 bases between. The chain's CDR3 is CASSFSVGGYSQETQYF. The CDR3 nucleotides are TGTGCCAGCAGCTTTTCTGTCGGGGGATACTCCCAAGAGACCCAGTACTTC.

The chain couples TRBV5-4 to TRBJ2-2, with D perhaps matching TRBD2 (7 bases). V lost 3 bases and J 6 bases, leaving 15 bases between the germline ends. This CDR3 comprises 15 residues. Germline V gene sequence: CDR1 SGHNT, CDR2 YYREEE (reference sequence). The CDR3 reads CASSWGGPHPGELFF. As DNA, the CDR3 is TGTGCCAGCAGCTGGGGGGGGCCCCATCCCGGGGAGCTGTTTTTT.

The table lists this clone with a few counts. The V gene is TRBV10-3, the J gene TRBJ1-1; D is perhaps TRBD1 (5 bases). This CDR3 spans 15 amino acids. From germline, CDR1 is ENHRY and CDR2 SYGVKD. The V and J ends lost 4 bases and 3 bases respectively, with 15 bases between them. The CDR3 nucleotides read TGTGCCATCAGTGCCTATTTTGTAGGGGACACTGAAGCTTTCTTT. It encodes CAISAYFVGDTEAFF.

V is TRBV6-4 and J is TRBJ2-1; 11 bases map to TRBD2. CDR3 length equals 16 residues. Per germline, CDR1 MRHNA and CDR2 SNTAGT. V dropped 2 bases and J dropped 6; count of bases not matched to a gene: 6. Here the CDR3 reads CASSDTLAGGPNEQFF. CDR3 DNA sequence: TGTGCCAGCAGTGACACCTTAGCGGGAGGGCCCAATGAGCAGTTCTTC.

This chain uses TRBV5-6 with TRBJ2-7; 7 bases agree with TRBD1. From germline, CDR1 is SGHDT and CDR2 YYEEEE. This CDR3 region has 14 residues. The V segment lost 4 bases and the J segment 8 bases; nucleotides outside the gene matches: 12. The CDR3 sequence is CASSPGQRPAKQYF. The CDR3 DNA reads TGTGCCAGCAGCCCGGGACAGAGGCCCGCCAAGCAGTACTTC.

This clone was recorded a few times. This sequence joins TRBV2 and TRBJ2-3; 7 positions agree with TRBD2. Looked up from germline, CDR1 is SNHLY and CDR2 is FYNNEI. The V and J ends lost 8 bases and 1 base, in that order; junction bases with no gene match: 6. This CDR3 has 14 amino acids. The CDR3 nucleotides read TGTGCCAGCGGGTGGCTAGCGGGCACAGATACGCAGTATTTT. Residues: CASGWLAGTDTQYF.

This chain connects TRBV14 to TRBJ2-7; D ambiguous. V was cut by 1 base and J by 0 bases, with 13 bases left in between. Germline V gene sequence: CDR1 SGHDN, CDR2 FVKESK. The CDR3 contains 16 residues. The CDR3 loop reads CASSQVGSLISYEQYF. The CDR3 DNA follows: TGTGCCAGCAGCCAAGTGGGCAGTCTCATCTCCTACGAGCAGTACTTC.

The genes are TRBV6-5 and TRBJ2-6; D is undetermined. The CDR3 sequence is 15 residues long. V was trimmed by 6 bases and J by 2 bases, leaving 11 bases between them. Germline lookup yields CDR1 MNHEY and CDR2 SVGAGI. The CDR3 protein is CASSSVGTGANVLTF. The CDR3 DNA follows: TGTGCCAGCAGCTCGGTGGGCACTGGGGCCAACGTCCTGACTTTC.

The chain recombines TRBV5-1 with TRBJ1-3; maybe TRBD1 (6 bases). Trimming pared 4 bases from V and 0 bases from J, leaving 11 bases between. Germline CDR1 reads SGHRS; CDR2 reads YFSETQ. The CDR3 has 15 residues. CDR3 DNA: TGCGCCAGCAGCATTACAGGGATCTCTGGAAACACCATATATTTT. It yields the protein CASSITGISGNTIYF. The entire variable domain, with the rest obtained from reference TRBV5-1 and TRBJ1-3, is as follows: KAGVTQTPRYLIKTRGQQVTLSCSPISGHRSVSWYQQTPGQGLQFLFEYFSETQRNKGNFPGRFSGRQFSNSRSEMNVSTLELGDSALYLCASSITGISGNTIYFGEGSWLTVV.

J is TRBJ2-3 and V is TRBV27; 7 bases line up with TRBD2. CDR1 and CDR2 from the germline V gene are MNHEY and SMNVEV (reference sequence). Trimming removed 3 bases from V and 5 bases from J; junction bases left unmatched: 8. This CDR3 has 15 residues. DNA for the CDR3: TGTGCCAGCAGTTTGGGGGGGGTTTTGGGAGATACGCAGTATTTT. It translates to CASSLGGVLGDTQYF.

V and J are TRBV7-2 and TRBJ2-7; 9 nucleotides agree with TRBD2. From germline, CDR1 is SGHTA and CDR2 FQGNSA. Trimming removed 7 bases from V and 7 bases from J; junction bases left unmatched: 5. There are 12 residues in the CDR3. CDR3 DNA: TGTGCCAGCAAGGGACTAGCACATGAGCAGTACTTC. Its protein product is CASKGLAHEQYF.

This clone was recorded only once. V and J are TRBV2 and TRBJ2-5; 8 nucleotides align to TRBD1. The CDR3 is 12 residues long. Looked up from germline, CDR1 is SNHLY and CDR2 is FYNNEI. V was pared by 9 bases and J by 5 bases, with 5 bases of the junction left unmatched. The CDR3 loop reads CASRQGSETQYF. CDR3 DNA sequence: TGTGCCAGTAGACAGGGGTCTGAGACCCAGTACTTC.